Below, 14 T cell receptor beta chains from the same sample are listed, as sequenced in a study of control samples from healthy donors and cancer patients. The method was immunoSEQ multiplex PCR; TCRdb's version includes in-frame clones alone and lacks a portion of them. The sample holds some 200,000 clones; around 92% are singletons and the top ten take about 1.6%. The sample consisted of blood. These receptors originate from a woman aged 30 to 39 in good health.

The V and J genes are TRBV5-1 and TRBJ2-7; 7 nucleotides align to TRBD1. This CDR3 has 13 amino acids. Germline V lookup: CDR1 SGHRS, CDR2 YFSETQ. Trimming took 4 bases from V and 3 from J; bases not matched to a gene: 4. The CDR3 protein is CASSADRVYEQYF. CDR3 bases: TGCGCCAGCAGCGCCGACAGGGTCTACGAGCAGTACTTC.

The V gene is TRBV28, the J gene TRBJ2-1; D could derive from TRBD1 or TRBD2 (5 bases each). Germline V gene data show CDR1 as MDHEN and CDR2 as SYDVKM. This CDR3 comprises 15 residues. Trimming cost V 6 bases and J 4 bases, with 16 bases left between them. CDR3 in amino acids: CASRDGTLEYNEQFF. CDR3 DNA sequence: TGTGCCAGCAGGGACGGGACGCTAGAATACAATGAGCAGTTCTTC.

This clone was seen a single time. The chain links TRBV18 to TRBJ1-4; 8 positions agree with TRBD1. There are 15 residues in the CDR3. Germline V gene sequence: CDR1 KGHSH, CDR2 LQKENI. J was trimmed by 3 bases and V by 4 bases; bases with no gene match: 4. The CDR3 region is CASSLTGAANEKLFF. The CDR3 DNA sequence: TGTGCCAGCTCACTGACAGGGGCCGCTAATGAAAAACTGTTTTTT.

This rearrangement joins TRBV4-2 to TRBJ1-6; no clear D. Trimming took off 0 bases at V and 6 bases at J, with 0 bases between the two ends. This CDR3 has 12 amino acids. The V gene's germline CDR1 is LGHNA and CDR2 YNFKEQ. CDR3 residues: CASSQDNSPLHF. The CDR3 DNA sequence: TGTGCCAGCAGCCAAGATAATTCACCCCTCCACTTT.

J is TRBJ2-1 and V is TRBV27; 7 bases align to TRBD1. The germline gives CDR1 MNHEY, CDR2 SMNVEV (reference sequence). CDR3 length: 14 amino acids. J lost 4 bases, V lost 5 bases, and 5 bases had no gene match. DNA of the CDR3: TGTGCCAGCAGTCACCGGGACAGTTACAATGAGCAGTTCTTC. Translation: CASSHRDSYNEQFF.

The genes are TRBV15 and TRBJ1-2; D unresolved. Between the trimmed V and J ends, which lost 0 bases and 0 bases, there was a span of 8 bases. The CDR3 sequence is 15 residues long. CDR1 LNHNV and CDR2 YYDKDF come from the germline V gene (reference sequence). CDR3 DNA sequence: TGTGCCACCAGCAGAGATAGGGCAGCTAACTATGGCTACACCTTC. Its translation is CATSRDRAANYGYTF.

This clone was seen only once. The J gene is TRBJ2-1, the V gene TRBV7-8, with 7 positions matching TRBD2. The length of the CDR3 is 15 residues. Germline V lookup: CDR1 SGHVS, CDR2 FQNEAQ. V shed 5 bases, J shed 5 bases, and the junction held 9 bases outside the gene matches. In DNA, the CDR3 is TGTGCCAGCAGCCAAAGACTAGCAAAACACAATGAGCAGTTCTTC. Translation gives CASSQRLAKHNEQFF.

Written as DNA, the CDR3 is TGTGCCAGTAGTATGGGACAGGTTAACACCGGGGAGCTGTTTTTT. As protein: CASSMGQVNTGELFF. This chain links TRBV19 with TRBJ2-2; 8 bases map to TRBD1. The ends lost 3 bases at V and 2 bases at J; junction bases unmatched: 2. Germline CDR1 reads LNHDA; CDR2 reads SQIVND (reference sequence). This CDR3 region has 15 residues.

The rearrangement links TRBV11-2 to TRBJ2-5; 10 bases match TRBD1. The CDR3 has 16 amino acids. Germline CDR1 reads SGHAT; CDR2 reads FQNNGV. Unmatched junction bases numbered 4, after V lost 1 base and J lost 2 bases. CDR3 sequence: CASSLGPGQGQETQYF. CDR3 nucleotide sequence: TGTGCCAGCAGCTTAGGGCCGGGACAGGGGCAAGAGACCCAGTACTTC.

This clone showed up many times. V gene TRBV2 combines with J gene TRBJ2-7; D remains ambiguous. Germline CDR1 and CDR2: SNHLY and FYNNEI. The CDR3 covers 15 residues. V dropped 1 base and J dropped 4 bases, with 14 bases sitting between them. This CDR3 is CASSEVMGNFYEQYF. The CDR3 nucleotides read TGTGCCAGCAGTGAAGTTATGGGGAACTTTTACGAGCAGTACTTC.

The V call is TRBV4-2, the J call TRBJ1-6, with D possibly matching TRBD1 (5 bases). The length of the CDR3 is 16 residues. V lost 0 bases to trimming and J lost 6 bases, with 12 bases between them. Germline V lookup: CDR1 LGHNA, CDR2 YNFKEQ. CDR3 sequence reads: CASSQDTGWSNSPLHF. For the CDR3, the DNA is TGTGCCAGCAGCCAAGATACAGGATGGAGTAATTCACCCCTCCACTTT.

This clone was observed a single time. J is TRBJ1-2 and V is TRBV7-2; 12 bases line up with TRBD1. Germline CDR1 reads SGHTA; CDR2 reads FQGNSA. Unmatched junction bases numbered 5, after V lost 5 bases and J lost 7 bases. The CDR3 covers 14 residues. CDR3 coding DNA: TGTGCCAGCAGCCCCCCGGGACAGGGGGCTGGCTACACCTTC. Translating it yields CASSPPGQGAGYTF. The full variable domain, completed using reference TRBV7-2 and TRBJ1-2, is GAGVSQSPSNKVTEKGKDVELRCDPISGHTALYWYRQSLGQGLEFLIYFQGNSAPDKSGLPSDRFSAERTGGSVSTLTIQRTQQEDSAVYLCASSPPGQGAGYTFGSGTRLTVV.

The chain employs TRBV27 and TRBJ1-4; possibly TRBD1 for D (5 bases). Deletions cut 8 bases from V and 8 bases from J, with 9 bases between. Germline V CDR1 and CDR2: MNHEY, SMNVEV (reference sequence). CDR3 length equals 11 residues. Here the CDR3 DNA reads TGTGCCAGCGGGAGGGGCGAAAAACTGTTTTTT. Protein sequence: CASGRGEKLFF.

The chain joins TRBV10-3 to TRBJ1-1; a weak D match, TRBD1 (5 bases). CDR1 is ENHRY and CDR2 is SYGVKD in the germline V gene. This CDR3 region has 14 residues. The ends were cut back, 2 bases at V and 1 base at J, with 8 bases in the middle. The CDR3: CAISEIDRNTEAFF. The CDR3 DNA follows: TGTGCCATCAGTGAGATCGACAGGAACACTGAAGCTTTCTTT.